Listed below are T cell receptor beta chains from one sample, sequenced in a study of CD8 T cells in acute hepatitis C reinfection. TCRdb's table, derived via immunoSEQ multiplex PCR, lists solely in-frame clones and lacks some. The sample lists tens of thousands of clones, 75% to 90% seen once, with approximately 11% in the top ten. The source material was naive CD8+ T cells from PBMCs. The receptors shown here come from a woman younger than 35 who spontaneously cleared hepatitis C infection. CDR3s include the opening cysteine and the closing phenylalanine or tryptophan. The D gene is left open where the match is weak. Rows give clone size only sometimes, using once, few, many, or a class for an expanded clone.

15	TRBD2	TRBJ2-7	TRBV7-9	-	CASSRLAGGLYEQYF	TGTGCCAGCAGCAGGCTAGCGGGAGGACTCTACGAGCAGTACTTC
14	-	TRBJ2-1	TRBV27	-	CASSWQGLYNEQFF	TGTGCCAGCAGTTGGCAGGGGCTTTACAATGAGCAGTTCTTC
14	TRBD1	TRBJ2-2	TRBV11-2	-	CASSQTGATGELFF	TGTGCCAGCAGCCAGACAGGGGCCACCGGGGAGCTGTTTTTT
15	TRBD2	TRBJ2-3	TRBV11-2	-	CASSDPGLREDTQYF	TGTGCCAGCAGCGACCCGGGACTAAGGGAAGATACGCAGTATTTT
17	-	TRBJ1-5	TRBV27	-	CASSFGGGLNSNQPQHF	TGTGCCAGCAGTTTCGGGGGGGGACTGAATAGCAATCAGCCCCAGCATTTT
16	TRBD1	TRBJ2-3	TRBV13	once	CASSSRDRGDGDTQYF	TGTGCCAGCAGCTCTCGGGACAGGGGAGACGGAGATACGCAGTATTTT
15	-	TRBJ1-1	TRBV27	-	CASSLSGGSNTEAFF	TGTGCCAGCAGTTTATCGGGGGGATCGAACACTGAAGCTTTCTTT
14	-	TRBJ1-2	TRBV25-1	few	CASSESWDIQGYTF	TGTGCCAGCAGTGAATCTTGGGACATACAGGGCTACACCTTC
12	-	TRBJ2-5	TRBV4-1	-	CASSQDLETQYF	TGCGCCAGCAGCCAAGATCTAGAGACCCAGTACTTC
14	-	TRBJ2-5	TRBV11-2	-	CASSRDSPLETQYF	TGTGCCAGCAGCCGAGACAGCCCGTTGGAGACCCAGTACTTC
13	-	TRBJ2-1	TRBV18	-	CASSPPQVDEQFF	TGTGCCAGCTCACCACCGCAGGTCGATGAGCAGTTCTTC
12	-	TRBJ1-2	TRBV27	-	CASSSSERGYTF	TGTGCCAGCAGTTCGTCAGAGAGAGGCTACACCTTC
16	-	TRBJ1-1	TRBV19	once	CASSSLGGRRDTEAFF	TGTGCCAGTAGCTCTTTGGGGGGCAGGAGGGACACTGAAGCTTTCTTT
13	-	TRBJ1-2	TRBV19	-	CASSIDLLGGYTF	TGTGCCAGTAGTATAGATCTCTTGGGTGGCTACACCTTC
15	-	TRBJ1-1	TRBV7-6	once	CASSLEGGYGTEAFF	TGTGCCAGCAGCTTAGAGGGGGGATATGGCACTGAAGCTTTCTTT
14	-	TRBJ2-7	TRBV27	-	CASSLPGRPYEQYF	TGTGCCAGCAGTTTACCCGGTCGACCCTACGAGCAGTACTTC
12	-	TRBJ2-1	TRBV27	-	CASSRDNNEQFF	TGTGCCAGCAGCCGGGACAACAATGAGCAGTTCTTC
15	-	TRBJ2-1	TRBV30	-	CAWSPLASSYNEQFF	TGTGCCTGGAGCCCCCTAGCAAGCTCCTACAATGAGCAGTTCTTC
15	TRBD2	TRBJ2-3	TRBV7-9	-	CASTSRREGLDTQYF	TGTGCCAGCACCTCCCGGCGGGAGGGCCTCGATACGCAGTATTTT
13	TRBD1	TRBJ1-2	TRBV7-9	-	CASTQDRGYGYTF	TGTGCCAGCACCCAGGACAGGGGGTATGGCTACACCTTC
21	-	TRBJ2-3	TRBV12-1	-	CASSFGSRTSGRRFSTDTQYF	TGTGCCAGCAGCTTTGGATCCAGGACTAGCGGGAGGAGGTTCAGCACAGATACGCAGTATTTT
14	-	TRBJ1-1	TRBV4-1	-	CASSQEGGYTEAFF	TGCGCCAGCAGCCAAGAGGGGGGCTATACTGAAGCTTTCTTT
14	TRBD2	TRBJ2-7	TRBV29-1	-	CSVLGLAGAYEQYF	TGCAGCGTTCTCGGACTAGCGGGGGCCTACGAGCAGTACTTC
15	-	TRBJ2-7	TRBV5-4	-	CASSLVQGLGYEQYF	TGTGCCAGCAGCTTGGTTCAGGGATTAGGGTACGAGCAGTACTTC
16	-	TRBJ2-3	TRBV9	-	CASSPEGASGTDTQYF	TGTGCCAGCAGCCCAGAGGGGGCTAGCGGCACAGATACGCAGTATTTT
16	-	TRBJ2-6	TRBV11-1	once	CASSLPGGSGANVLTF	TGTGCCAGCAGCTTACCCGGCGGCTCTGGGGCCAACGTCCTGACTTTC
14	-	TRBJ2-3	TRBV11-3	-	CASSLGPWANTQYF	TGTGCCAGCAGCTTAGGACCGTGGGCCAATACGCAGTATTTT
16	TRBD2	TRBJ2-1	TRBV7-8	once	CASTSPGLARYNEQFF	TGTGCCAGCACCTCGCCCGGACTAGCGAGGTACAATGAGCAGTTCTTC
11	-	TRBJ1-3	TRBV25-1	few	CASSFGNTIYF	TGTGCCAGCAGTTTCGGAAACACCATATATTTT
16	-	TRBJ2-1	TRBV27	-	CASSLRGHVVQNEQFF	TGTGCCAGCAGTTTAAGGGGACACGTAGTGCAAAATGAGCAGTTCTTC
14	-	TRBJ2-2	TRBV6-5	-	CASTGQINTGELFF	TGTGCCAGCACCGGACAGATTAACACCGGGGAGCTGTTTTTT
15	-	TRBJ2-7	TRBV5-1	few	CASSLGSLSDYEQYF	TGCGCCAGCAGCTTGGGATCCTTGAGTGACTACGAGCAGTACTTC
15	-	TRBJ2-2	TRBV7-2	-	CASSLVGVRTGELFF	TGTGCCAGCAGCTTAGTAGGGGTACGCACCGGGGAGCTGTTTTTT
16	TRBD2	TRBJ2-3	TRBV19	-	CASSPGTRILTDTQYF	TGTGCCAGTAGTCCGGGGACTAGAATCCTAACAGATACGCAGTATTTT
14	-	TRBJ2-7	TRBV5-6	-	CASSFLPSSYEQYF	TGTGCCAGCAGCTTCCTACCTTCCTCCTACGAGCAGTACTTC
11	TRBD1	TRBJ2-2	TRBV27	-	CASRGPGELFF	TGTGCCAGTAGGGGGCCCGGGGAGCTGTTTTTT